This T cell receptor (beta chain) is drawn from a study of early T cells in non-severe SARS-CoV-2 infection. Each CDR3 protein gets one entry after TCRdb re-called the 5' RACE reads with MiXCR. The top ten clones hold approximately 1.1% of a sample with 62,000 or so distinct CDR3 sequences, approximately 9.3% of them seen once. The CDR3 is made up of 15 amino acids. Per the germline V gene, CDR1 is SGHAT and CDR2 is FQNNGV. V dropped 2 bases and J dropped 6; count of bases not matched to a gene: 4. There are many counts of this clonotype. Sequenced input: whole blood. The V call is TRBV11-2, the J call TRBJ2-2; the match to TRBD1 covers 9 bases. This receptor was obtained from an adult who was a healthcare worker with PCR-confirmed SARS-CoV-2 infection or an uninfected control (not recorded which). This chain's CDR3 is CASSLSRTGAGELFF. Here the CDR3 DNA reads TGTGCCAGCAGCTTATCCCGGACAGGGGCCGGGGAGCTGTTTTTT.